These T cell receptor beta chains were read from a single sample in a study of shared clonotypes between healthy human individuals. Assay used: immunoSEQ multiplex PCR; TCRdb lists only in-frame clones, some missing. Among about 1 million clones listed, approximately 70% were seen once. The material sequenced was memory CD4+ T cells sorted from blood. These receptor sequences come from a man younger than 35 in good health. The CDR3 runs from the conserved cysteine through the conserved F or W.

CDR3 length: 16
V gene: TRBV4-3
J gene: TRBJ2-1
CDR3 protein: CASSQGGGSSYNEQFF

CDR3 length: 18
V gene: TRBV4-1
J gene: TRBJ2-7
CDR3 protein: CASSQDRMGTFKIYEQYF

CDR3 length: 14
V gene: TRBV30
J gene: TRBJ1-5
CDR3 protein: CAWSRDTNNQPQHF

CDR3 length: 13
V gene: TRBV10-2
J gene: TRBJ2-4
CDR3 protein: CASSEPAGGIQYF

CDR3 length: 14
V gene: TRBV10-3
J gene: TRBJ1-4
CDR3 protein: CAISESSRGEKLFF

CDR3 length: 14
V gene: TRBV19
J gene: TRBJ2-7
CDR3 protein: CASSIVEGAYEQYF

CDR3 length: 14
V gene: TRBV5-1
J gene: TRBJ2-7
CDR3 protein: CATSSGGESYEQYF

CDR3 length: 20
V gene: TRBV7-8
J gene: TRBJ2-1
CDR3 protein: CASSLDPDRNRLAGGNEQFF

CDR3 length: 16
V gene: TRBV7-2
J gene: TRBJ2-2
CDR3 protein: CASSLLRPGVTGELFF

CDR3 length: 15
V gene: TRBV6-5
J gene: TRBJ2-5
CDR3 protein: CASSLGQGVTGTQYF

CDR3 length: 13
V gene: TRBV10-2
J gene: TRBJ1-1
CDR3 protein: CASSVGMNTEAFF

CDR3 length: 15
V gene: TRBV7-9
J gene: TRBJ1-3
CDR3 protein: CASSLVPSPGNTIYF

CDR3 length: 14
V gene: TRBV30
J gene: TRBJ1-3
CDR3 protein: CAWTKGGSGNTIYF

CDR3 length: 12
V gene: TRBV28
J gene: TRBJ2-7
CDR3 protein: CASRTGTYEQYF

CDR3 length: 13
V gene: TRBV18
J gene: TRBJ2-1
CDR3 protein: CASSSGAPNEQFF

CDR3 length: 13
V gene: TRBV5-1
J gene: TRBJ1-1
CDR3 protein: CASSLEANTEAFF

CDR3 length: 15
V gene: TRBV11-2
J gene: TRBJ2-5
CDR3 protein: CASSLDRPTQETQYF

CDR3 length: 10
V gene: TRBV6-6
J gene: TRBJ1-1
CDR3 protein: CASKEGQAFF

CDR3 length: 12
V gene: TRBV6-5
J gene: TRBJ1-6
CDR3 protein: CASREGFSPLHF

CDR3 length: 13
V gene: TRBV7-2
J gene: TRBJ2-3
CDR3 protein: CASSSGRAGAQYF

CDR3 length: 15
V gene: TRBV5-6
J gene: TRBJ2-5
CDR3 protein: CASSPLTGNQETQYF

CDR3 length: 13
V gene: TRBV15
J gene: TRBJ2-1
CDR3 protein: CATSPHSSGEQFF

CDR3 length: 17
V gene: TRBV7-2
J gene: TRBJ2-5
CDR3 protein: CASSSMTSGLQGETQYF

CDR3 length: 12
V gene: TRBV28
J gene: TRBJ2-7
CDR3 protein: CASRTGGSEQYF

CDR3 length: 14
V gene: TRBV10-3
J gene: TRBJ1-1
CDR3 protein: CAISVDRGLSEAFF

CDR3 length: 16
V gene: TRBV28
J gene: TRBJ1-1
CDR3 protein: CASSGFRTGKSGEAFF

CDR3 length: 13
V gene: TRBV5-1
J gene: TRBJ2-2
CDR3 protein: CASSSQPTGELFF

CDR3 length: 16
V gene: TRBV4-1
J gene: TRBJ1-5
CDR3 protein: CASSQDPGASNQPQHF

CDR3 length: 14
V gene: TRBV5-4
J gene: TRBJ2-7
CDR3 protein: CASSLGDRIYEQYF

CDR3 length: 15
V gene: TRBV27
J gene: TRBJ2-2
CDR3 protein: CASSLQRPGSGELFF

CDR3 length: 13
V gene: TRBV7-8
J gene: TRBJ2-3
CDR3 protein: CATRAVDTDTQYF

CDR3 length: 17
V gene: TRBV27
J gene: TRBJ2-6
CDR3 protein: CASRSGTGITGANVLTF

CDR3 length: 16
V gene: TRBV18
J gene: TRBJ2-1
CDR3 protein: CASSPPLAGNWNEQFF

CDR3 length: 17
V gene: TRBV21-1
J gene: TRBJ1-1
CDR3 protein: CASSGLRDRLMNTEAFF

CDR3 length: 13
V gene: TRBV6-1
J gene: TRBJ2-1
CDR3 protein: CASGTGDWNEQFF

CDR3 length: 15
V gene: TRBV5-4
J gene: TRBJ2-1
CDR3 protein: CASRLAGGAYNEQFF

CDR3 length: 14
V gene: TRBV7-2
J gene: TRBJ2-7
CDR3 protein: CASTSEPGKYEQYF

CDR3 length: 13
V gene: TRBV30
J gene: TRBJ2-6
CDR3 protein: CAWKQTGANVLTF

CDR3 length: 15
V gene: TRBV6-5
J gene: TRBJ1-2
CDR3 protein: CASSARGGGNYGYTF

CDR3 length: 15
V gene: TRBV11-2
J gene: TRBJ2-4
CDR3 protein: CASSLQGPKKNIQYF

CDR3 length: 13
V gene: TRBV15
J gene: TRBJ1-1
CDR3 protein: CATSQDRVTEAFF

CDR3 length: 15
V gene: TRBV10-1
J gene: TRBJ2-7
CDR3 protein: CASSTTTPSSPEQYF

CDR3 length: 16
V gene: TRBV5-1
J gene: TRBJ1-6
CDR3 protein: CASSRDRGPPNSPLHF

CDR3 length: 15
V gene: TRBV4-1
J gene: TRBJ2-5
CDR3 protein: CASSQEGTAKETQYF

CDR3 length: 16
V gene: TRBV5-1
J gene: TRBJ2-3
CDR3 protein: CASSPGREVSTDTQYF

CDR3 length: 15
V gene: TRBV29-1
J gene: TRBJ2-2
CDR3 protein: CSVVRGAANTGELFF

CDR3 length: 14
V gene: TRBV5-5
J gene: TRBJ1-3
CDR3 protein: CASSLPNSGNTIYF

CDR3 length: 14
V gene: TRBV6-5
J gene: TRBJ1-5
CDR3 protein: CASSYGQNNQPQHF

CDR3 length: 13
V gene: TRBV6-6
J gene: TRBJ1-1
CDR3 protein: CASSRGIGIEAFF

CDR3 length: 16
V gene: TRBV13
J gene: TRBJ1-3
CDR3 protein: CASSLTGIFSGNTIYF

CDR3 length: 13
V gene: TRBV14
J gene: TRBJ2-3
CDR3 protein: CASSQGSVDTQYF

CDR3 length: 15
V gene: TRBV7-9
J gene: .
CDR3 protein: CASSPRGQKSYEQYF

CDR3 length: 14
V gene: TRBV2
J gene: TRBJ1-6
CDR3 protein: CASSTQGKGSPLHF

CDR3 length: 14
V gene: TRBV7-2
J gene: TRBJ1-2
CDR3 protein: CASSRDTELYGYTF

CDR3 length: 14
V gene: TRBV7-8
J gene: TRBJ1-1
CDR3 protein: CASSQGQGNTEAFF

CDR3 length: 14
V gene: TRBV7-3
J gene: TRBJ2-1
CDR3 protein: CASSPDRYYNEQFF

CDR3 length: 15
V gene: TRBV7-6
J gene: TRBJ2-1
CDR3 protein: CASSQGQGINNEQFF

CDR3 length: 15
V gene: TRBV6-1
J gene: TRBJ2-1
CDR3 protein: CASSGGGGLYNEQFF

CDR3 length: 12
V gene: TRBV6-4
J gene: TRBJ1-1
CDR3 protein: CASSRQATEAFF